This is a list of T cell receptor beta chains from one sample in a study of blood T cell repertoires in COVID-19. TCRdb's table, derived via immunoSEQ multiplex PCR, lists solely in-frame clones and lacks some. The sample contains roughly 120,000 clones, roughly 80% of which appear only once. What was sequenced was peripheral blood. These receptors were collected from a human donor in a cohort sampled during active or convalescent COVID-19. Each CDR3 is given with its conserved first and last residue. D genes are given only for firm matches. The size field is filled for only some rows; it gives once, few, many or a size class.

V: TRBV11-2; length: 12; D: TRBD2; J: TRBJ2-7; size: .; CDR3: CASSLSREAAHF; DNA: TGTGCCAGCAGCTTATCCCGGGAGGCCGCGCACTTC
V: TRBV15; length: 19; D: .; J: TRBJ2-4; size: .; CDR3: CATSRSLLQLPKAKNIQYF; DNA: TGTGCCACCAGCAGATCCCTTTTACAGTTACCCAAAGCCAAAAACATTCAGTACTTC
V: TRBV10-3; length: 18; D: .; J: TRBJ1-6; size: .; CDR3: CAISVKGATGTYNSPLHF; DNA: TGTGCCATCAGTGTGAAAGGGGCCACCGGCACATATAATTCACCCCTCCACTTT
V: TRBV4-1; length: 12; D: .; J: TRBJ1-5; size: few; CDR3: CASSQTGSPQHF; DNA: TGCGCCAGCAGCCAAACAGGGTCGCCCCAGCATTTT
V: TRBV6-1; length: 15; D: .; J: TRBJ2-5; size: .; CDR3: CASSDPRVAQETQYF; DNA: TGTGCCAGCAGTGACCCGAGGGTAGCACAAGAGACCCAGTACTTC
V: TRBV27; length: 18; D: TRBD1; J: TRBJ1-2; size: .; CDR3: CASSSLAPDRGHPYGYTF; DNA: TGTGCCAGCAGTTCCTTGGCCCCGGACAGGGGGCATCCCTATGGCTACACCTTC
V: TRBV14; length: 15; D: TRBD2; J: TRBJ2-3; size: .; CDR3: CASSQLTSGTDTQYF; DNA: TGTGCCAGCAGCCAACTGACTAGCGGCACAGATACGCAGTATTTT
V: TRBV5-5; length: 18; D: TRBD2; J: TRBJ2-3; size: .; CDR3: CASSLPLAGGTSTDTQYF; DNA: TGTGCCAGCAGCTTGCCCTTAGCGGGAGGGACTAGCACAGATACGCAGTATTTT
V: TRBV30; length: 14; D: .; J: TRBJ2-1; size: few; CDR3: CAWKPPVPYNEQFF; DNA: TGTGCCTGGAAGCCCCCCGTCCCTTACAATGAGCAGTTCTTC
V: TRBV18; length: 15; D: TRBD1; J: TRBJ1-1; size: .; CDR3: CASSLKQGEGTEAFF; DNA: TGTGCCAGCTCATTAAAACAGGGGGAGGGCACTGAAGCTTTCTTT
V: TRBV5-4; length: 18; D: TRBD2; J: TRBJ2-3; size: .; CDR3: CASSPPNQGLAGTDTQYF; DNA: TGTGCCAGCAGCCCTCCCAACCAGGGACTAGCGGGCACAGATACGCAGTATTTT
V: TRBV5-1; length: 12; D: .; J: TRBJ1-2; size: .; CDR3: CASSPGDYGYTF; DNA: TGCGCCAGCAGCCCCGGGGATTACGGCTACACCTTC
V: TRBV7-2; length: 17; D: TRBD1; J: TRBJ2-1; size: .; CDR3: CASSYHLRTGLEGEQFF; DNA: TGTGCCAGCAGCTATCACCTCCGGACAGGCCTCGAGGGAGAGCAGTTCTTC
V: TRBV7-9; length: 17; D: TRBD2; J: TRBJ2-2; size: .; CDR3: CASSLGLAGGTVGELFF; DNA: TGTGCCAGCAGCCTAGGACTAGCGGGGGGGACCGTCGGGGAGCTGTTTTTT
V: TRBV27; length: 17; D: .; J: TRBJ1-3; size: .; CDR3: CASRNLGGWDSGNTIYF; DNA: TGTGCCAGCAGAAACCTTGGGGGCTGGGACTCTGGAAACACCATATATTTT
V: TRBV10-2; length: 11; D: .; J: TRBJ2-7; size: .; CDR3: CASSAGYEQYF; DNA: TGCGCCAGCAGCGCGGGTTACGAGCAGTACTTC